This TCR beta chain was retrieved from a study of cytomegalovirus exposure and HLA in healthy donors. Study-level background: There were roughly 120 million unique TCR beta sequences, drawn from about 179 million T cells, in an earlier analysis.

A multiplex PCR was run with 60 Vbeta primers and 13 Jbeta primers. Libraries were prepared by immunoSEQ multiplex PCR; TCRdb keeps only in-frame clonotypes and omits some of them. The table shows 100,000 or so clones, with approximately 82% occurring only once. J was trimmed by 3 bases and V by 2 bases; bases with no gene match: 3. Germline values: CDR1 WNHNN, CDR2 SYGVQD (reference sequence). The CDR3 extends over 15 amino acids. V and J are TRBV10-1 and TRBJ2-3, with 9 positions matching TRBD2. This clonotype was sampled from a man aged 35 to 55 in good health and CMV-seronegative. Source material: PBMCs. The CDR3 loop reads CASSEEAGGTDTQYF. CDR3 nucleotides: TGCGCCAGCAGTGAGGAGGCGGGGGGGACAGATACGCAGTATTTT.